The 11 T cell receptor beta chains below all came from one sample that was sequenced in a study of T cell clonality in common variable immunodeficiency. Generated by immunoSEQ multiplex PCR, the TCRdb table keeps only in-frame clones and is missing some. The sample yields 51,000 or so clones, without any singletons. The sequencing sample was made of peripheral blood mononuclear cells. These receptors originate from a person aged 18 to 75 in good health.

The table lists this clone with a few counts. The missing CDR3 end, 3 residues past where the read stops, is filled in from the germline J gene. J is TRBJ2-1 and V is TRBV2; no clear D gene. V was trimmed by 8 bases and J by 8 bases, leaving 10 bases between them. The CDR3 sequence is 11 residues long. The germline V gene has CDR1 SNHLY and CDR2 FYNNEI. The part of the CDR3 DNA that was read is TGTGCCAGCGCGGCGGCCTATGAG. Protein: CASAAAYE. The whole CDR3 region reads CASAAAYEQFF.

This clone was found many times. The missing CDR3 end, 3 residues past where the read stops, is filled in from the germline J gene. The chain uses TRBV7-9 and TRBJ2-5, with TRBD1 identical over 9 bases. Germline V gives CDR1 SEHNR, CDR2 FQNEAQ (reference sequence). This CDR3 contains 14 residues. Trimming at V came to 5 bases and at J to 2 bases, leaving 3 bases not matched to a gene. The sequenced part of the CDR3 DNA is TGTGCCAGCAGCGCACAGGGGGCACAAGAGACC. Translated: CASSAQGAQET. The CDR3 in full is CASSAQGAQETQYF.

This clone was counted ten times or more. The read ends 3 residues before the CDR3 terminus; that terminus is restored from the germline J gene. The chain links TRBV5-1 to TRBJ2-5; 8 bases line up with TRBD1. The CDR3 is 17 residues long. V lost 1 base and J lost 1; bases outside the gene matches: 9. Germline assignment: CDR1 SGHRS and CDR2 YFSETQ. The sequenced CDR3 bases are TGCGCCAGCAGCTTGCGACAGGGGTACGAATTCCAAGAGACC. Amino acids: CASSLRQGYEFQET. The complete CDR3 sequence is CASSLRQGYEFQETQYF.

This clone was found many times. The observed sequence ends 3 residues before the CDR3 terminus, with the missing tail filled in from the germline J gene. The chain is built from TRBV20-1 and TRBJ1-2; no clear D gene. Germline CDR1 is DFQATT and CDR2 is SNEGSKA (reference sequence). Trimming shortened V by 1 base and J by 5 bases, and 5 bases separated the two germline ends. The CDR3 is 11 residues long. CDR3 region: CSARVQYGYTF. The covered CDR3 bases are TGCAGTGCTAGAGTTCAATATGGC.

This clone was picked up many times. The read gets to within 3 residues of the CDR3 end, and the germline J gene fills in the rest. J is TRBJ1-6 and V is TRBV5-1; tentative D call: TRBD1 (6 bases). The germline V gene encodes CDR1 SGHRS and CDR2 YFSETQ. The length of the CDR3 is 16 residues. V lost 0 bases to trimming and J lost 7 bases, with 14 bases between them. CDR3 in amino acids: CASSLASQGGNSPLHF. The covered CDR3 bases are TGCGCCAGCAGCTTGGCTTCACAGGGAGGGAATTCACCC.

On this clone: Coverage ceases 3 residues before the CDR3 finishes, and the germline J gene fills in the end. This sequence joins TRBV5-1 and TRBJ2-7; 8 bases fit TRBD2. V shed 4 bases, J shed 3 bases, and the junction held 9 bases outside the gene matches. This CDR3 contains 15 residues. Germline V gives CDR1 SGHRS, CDR2 YFSETQ. The CDR3 protein is CASSVGGEVYYEQYF. Partial CDR3 DNA: TGCGCCAGCAGCGTCGGGGGGGAGGTTTACTACGAG.

This clone has a count of ten or more. The CDR3 goes on 3 residues after the read ends, and that part is filled in from the germline J gene. V gene TRBV30 combines with J gene TRBJ2-3; no clear D. The V end lost 2 bases, the J end lost 3 bases, and 9 bases lay between the germline ends. Germline V gives CDR1 GTSNPN, CDR2 SVGIG (reference sequence). The CDR3 runs 13 residues. The CDR3 bases that were read are TGTGCCTGGAGTTTAACTGCAACAGATACG. Translation gives CAWSLTATDT. The entire CDR3 is CAWSLTATDTQYF.

This clone was seen many times. The observed sequence ends 3 residues before the CDR3 terminus, with the missing tail filled in from the germline J gene. The V and J genes are TRBV5-1 and TRBJ2-1; 10 nucleotides agree with TRBD2. The germline V gene encodes CDR1 SGHRS and CDR2 YFSETQ. The CDR3 has 15 residues. V was pared by 4 bases and J by 8 bases, with 9 bases of the junction left unmatched. CDR3 bases read: TGCGCCAGCAGCCAGCGAGCGGGGGGGATGGATGAG. Protein sequence: CASSQRAGGMDE. The full CDR3 is CASSQRAGGMDEQFF.

This clone occurred many times. The read terminates 3 residues before the CDR3 end, so the remaining end is supplied by the germline J gene. V gene TRBV6-2 or TRBV6-3 combines with J gene TRBJ2-3; tentatively, D is TRBD2 (6 bases). The CDR3 loop spans 17 amino acids. In germline, CDR1 is MNHEY, CDR2 SVGEGT. V gave up 7 bases and J gave up 3 bases, with 23 bases separating them. CDR3 DNA, as far as it was read: TGTGCCAGCAAGGGCATTGGGGCGGGGTGGTCGACAGATACG. It specifies CASKGIGAGWSTDT. The whole CDR3 sequence is CASKGIGAGWSTDTQYF.

Note on this clone: The read ends 3 residues shy of where the CDR3 ends; the end is completed using the germline J gene. The rearrangement joins TRBV2 to TRBJ2-7, with 9 positions matching TRBD1. V trimming: 4 bases; J trimming: 6 bases; junction bases outside the gene matches: 4. Germline V lookup: CDR1 SNHLY, CDR2 FYNNEI. This CDR3 comprises 13 residues. The CDR3 bases that were read are TGTGCCAGCAGTGGGACAGGGGAGGCCGAG. Its protein product is CASSGTGEAE. The entire CDR3 reads CASSGTGEAEQYF.

This clone was seen many times. The CDR3 is cut off 3 residues early in the read; its end comes from the germline J gene. This chain links TRBV30 with TRBJ2-3; D is perhaps TRBD1 (5 bases). The V end was cut by 5 bases, the J end by 5 bases, with 8 bases between. Germline V gene data show CDR1 as GTSNPN and CDR2 as SVGIG (reference sequence). CDR3 length: 11 residues. CDR3 DNA (partial): TGTGCCTGGGACAGATTAGATACG. It specifies CAWDRLDT. The CDR3, in full, reads CAWDRLDTQYF.